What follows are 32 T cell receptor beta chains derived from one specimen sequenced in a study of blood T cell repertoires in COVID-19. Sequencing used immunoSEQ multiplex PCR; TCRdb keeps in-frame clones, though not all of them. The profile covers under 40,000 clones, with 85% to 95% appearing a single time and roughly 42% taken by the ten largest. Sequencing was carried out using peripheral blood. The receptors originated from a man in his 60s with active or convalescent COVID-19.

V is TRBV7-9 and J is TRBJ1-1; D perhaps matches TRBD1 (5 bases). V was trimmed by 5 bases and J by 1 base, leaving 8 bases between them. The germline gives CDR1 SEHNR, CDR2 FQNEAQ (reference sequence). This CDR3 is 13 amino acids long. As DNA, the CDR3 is TGTGCCAGCAGCCTCCAGGGGAACACTGAAGCTTTCTTT. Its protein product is CASSLQGNTEAFF.

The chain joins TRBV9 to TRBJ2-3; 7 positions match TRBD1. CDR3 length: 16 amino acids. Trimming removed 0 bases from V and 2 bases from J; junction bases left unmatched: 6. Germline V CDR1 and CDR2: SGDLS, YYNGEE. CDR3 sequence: CASSVEGRGFTDTQYF. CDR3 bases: TGTGCCAGCAGCGTAGAGGGCAGGGGGTTCACAGATACGCAGTATTTT.

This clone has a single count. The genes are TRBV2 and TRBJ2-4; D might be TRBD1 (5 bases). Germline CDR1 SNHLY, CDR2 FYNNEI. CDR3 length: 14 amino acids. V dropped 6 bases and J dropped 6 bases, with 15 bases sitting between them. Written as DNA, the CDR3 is TGTGCCAGCAGCCTCAGGGTAGACGGAAACATTCAGTACTTC. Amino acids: CASSLRVDGNIQYF. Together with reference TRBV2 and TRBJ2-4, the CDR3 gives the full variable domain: EPEVTQTPSHQVTQMGQEVILRCVPISNHLYFYWYRQILGQKVEFLVSFYNNEISEKSEIFDDQFSVERPDGSNFTLKIRSTKLEDSAMYFCASSLRVDGNIQYFGAGTRLSVL.

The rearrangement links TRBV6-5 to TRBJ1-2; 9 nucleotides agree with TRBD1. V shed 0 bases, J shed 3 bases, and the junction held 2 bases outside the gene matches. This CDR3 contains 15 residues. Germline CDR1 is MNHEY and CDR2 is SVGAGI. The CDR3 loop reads CASSYSTGGYYGYTF. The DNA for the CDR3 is TGTGCCAGCAGTTACTCGACAGGGGGATACTATGGCTACACCTTC.

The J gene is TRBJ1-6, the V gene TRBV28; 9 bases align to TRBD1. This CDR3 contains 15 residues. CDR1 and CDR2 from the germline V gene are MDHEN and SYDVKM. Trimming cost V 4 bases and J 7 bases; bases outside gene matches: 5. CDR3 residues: CASSSPGQGNSPLHF. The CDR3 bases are TGTGCCAGCAGTTCACCGGGACAGGGAAATTCACCCCTCCACTTT.

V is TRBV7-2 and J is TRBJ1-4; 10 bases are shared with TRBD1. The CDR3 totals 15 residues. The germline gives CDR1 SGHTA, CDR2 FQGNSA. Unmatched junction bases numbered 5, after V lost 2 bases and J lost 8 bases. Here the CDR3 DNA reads TGTGCCAGCAGCTTATACGGGACAGGGGTCGAAAAACTGTTTTTT. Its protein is CASSLYGTGVEKLFF.

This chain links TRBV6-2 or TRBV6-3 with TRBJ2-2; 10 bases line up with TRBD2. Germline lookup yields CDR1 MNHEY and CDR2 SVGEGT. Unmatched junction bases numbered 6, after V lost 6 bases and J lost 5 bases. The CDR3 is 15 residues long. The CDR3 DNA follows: TGTGCCAGCAGCCCTAGCGGGAGAAAGACCGGGGAGCTGTTTTTT. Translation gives CASSPSGRKTGELFF.

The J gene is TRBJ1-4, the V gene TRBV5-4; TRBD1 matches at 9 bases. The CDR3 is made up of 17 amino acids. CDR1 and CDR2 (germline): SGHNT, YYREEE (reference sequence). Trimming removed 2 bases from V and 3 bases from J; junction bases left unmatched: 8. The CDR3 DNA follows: TGTGCCAGCAGCTTATCCACAGGGGGCGCTGCTAATGAAAAACTGTTTTTT. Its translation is CASSLSTGGAANEKLFF.

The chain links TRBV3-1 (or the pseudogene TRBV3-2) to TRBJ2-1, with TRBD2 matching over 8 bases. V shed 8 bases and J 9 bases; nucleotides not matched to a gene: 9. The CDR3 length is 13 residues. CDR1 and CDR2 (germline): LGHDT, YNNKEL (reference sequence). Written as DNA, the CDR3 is TGTGCCAGCGCGAGTAGCGGGAATATTGAGCAGTTCTTC. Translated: CASASSGNIEQFF.

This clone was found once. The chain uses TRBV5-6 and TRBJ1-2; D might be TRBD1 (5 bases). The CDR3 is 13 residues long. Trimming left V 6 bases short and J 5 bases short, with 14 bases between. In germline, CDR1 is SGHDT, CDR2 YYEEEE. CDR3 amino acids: CASTMLGDYGYTF. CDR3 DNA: TGTGCCAGCACCATGTTAGGGGATTATGGCTACACCTTC.

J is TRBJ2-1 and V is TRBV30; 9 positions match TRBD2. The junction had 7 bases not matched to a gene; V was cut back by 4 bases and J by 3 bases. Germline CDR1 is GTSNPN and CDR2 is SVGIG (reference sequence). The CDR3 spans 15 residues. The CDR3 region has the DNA TGTGCCTGGAAACTGGCGGGAGGGTACTACAATGAGCAGTTCTTC. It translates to CAWKLAGGYYNEQFF.

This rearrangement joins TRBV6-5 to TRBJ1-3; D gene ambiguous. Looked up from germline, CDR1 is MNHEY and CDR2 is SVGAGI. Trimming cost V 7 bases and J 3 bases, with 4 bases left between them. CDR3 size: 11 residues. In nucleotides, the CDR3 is TGTGCCAGCATTCATGGAAACACCATATATTTT. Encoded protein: CASIHGNTIYF.

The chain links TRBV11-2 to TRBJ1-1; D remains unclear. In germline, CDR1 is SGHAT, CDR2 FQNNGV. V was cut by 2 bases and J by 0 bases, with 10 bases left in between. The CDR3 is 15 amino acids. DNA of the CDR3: TGTGCCAGCAGCTTATCCGGAGTCATGAACACTGAAGCTTTCTTT. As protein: CASSLSGVMNTEAFF.

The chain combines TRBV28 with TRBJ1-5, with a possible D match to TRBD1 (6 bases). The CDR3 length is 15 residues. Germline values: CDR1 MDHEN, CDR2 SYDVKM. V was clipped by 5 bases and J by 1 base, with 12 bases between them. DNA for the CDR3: TGTGCCAGCAGTAGTACAGGGTGGAGCAATCAGCCCCAGCATTTT. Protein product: CASSSTGWSNQPQHF.

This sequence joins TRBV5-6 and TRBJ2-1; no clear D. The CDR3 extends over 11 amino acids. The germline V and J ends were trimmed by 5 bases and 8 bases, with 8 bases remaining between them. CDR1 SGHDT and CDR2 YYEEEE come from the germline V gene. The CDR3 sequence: CASSRYDEQFF. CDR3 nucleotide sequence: TGTGCCAGCAGTCGGTACGATGAGCAGTTCTTC.

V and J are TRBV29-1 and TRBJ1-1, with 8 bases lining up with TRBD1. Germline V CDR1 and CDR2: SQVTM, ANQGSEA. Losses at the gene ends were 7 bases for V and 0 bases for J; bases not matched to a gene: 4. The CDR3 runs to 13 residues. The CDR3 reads CSARQGLNTEAFF. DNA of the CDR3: TGCAGCGCAAGACAGGGGCTGAACACTGAAGCTTTCTTT.

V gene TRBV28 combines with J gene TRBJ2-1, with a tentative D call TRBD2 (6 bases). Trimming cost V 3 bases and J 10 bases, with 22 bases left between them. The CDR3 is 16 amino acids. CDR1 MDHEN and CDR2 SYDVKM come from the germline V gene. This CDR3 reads CASSFDSGRIGMEQFF. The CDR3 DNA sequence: TGTGCCAGCAGTTTCGACTCGGGGAGGATCGGTATGGAGCAGTTCTTC.

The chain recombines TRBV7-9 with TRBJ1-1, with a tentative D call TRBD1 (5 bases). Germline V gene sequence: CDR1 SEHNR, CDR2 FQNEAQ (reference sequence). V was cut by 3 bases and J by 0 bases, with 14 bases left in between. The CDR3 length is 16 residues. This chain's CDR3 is CASSLTPTGVNTEAFF. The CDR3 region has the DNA TGTGCCAGCAGCTTGACCCCCACGGGGGTGAACACTGAAGCTTTCTTT.

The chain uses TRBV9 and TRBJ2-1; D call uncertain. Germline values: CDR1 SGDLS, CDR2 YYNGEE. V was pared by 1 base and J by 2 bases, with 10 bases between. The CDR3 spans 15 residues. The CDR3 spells CASSVLQQTYNEQFF. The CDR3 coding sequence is TGTGCCAGCAGCGTACTTCAACAGACCTACAATGAGCAGTTCTTC.

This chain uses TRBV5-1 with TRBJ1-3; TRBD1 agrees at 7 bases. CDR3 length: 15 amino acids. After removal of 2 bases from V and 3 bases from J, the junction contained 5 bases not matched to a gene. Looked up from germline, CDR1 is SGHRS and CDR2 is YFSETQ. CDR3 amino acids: CASSLGTGVGNTIYF. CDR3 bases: TGCGCCAGCAGCTTAGGAACAGGGGTTGGAAACACCATATATTTT.

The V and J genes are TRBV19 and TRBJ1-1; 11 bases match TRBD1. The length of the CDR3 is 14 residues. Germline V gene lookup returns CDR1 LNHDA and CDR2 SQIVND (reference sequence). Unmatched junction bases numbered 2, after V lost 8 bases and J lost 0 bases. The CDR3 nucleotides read TGTGCCAGTCGGGACAGGGGGATGAACACTGAAGCTTTCTTT. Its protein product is CASRDRGMNTEAFF.

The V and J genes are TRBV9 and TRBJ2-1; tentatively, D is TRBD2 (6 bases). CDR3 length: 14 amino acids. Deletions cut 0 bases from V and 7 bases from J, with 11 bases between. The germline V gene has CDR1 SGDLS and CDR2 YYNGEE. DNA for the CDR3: TGTGCCAGCAGCGTAGCGGGGGTTGGGAATGAGCAGTTCTTC. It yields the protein CASSVAGVGNEQFF.

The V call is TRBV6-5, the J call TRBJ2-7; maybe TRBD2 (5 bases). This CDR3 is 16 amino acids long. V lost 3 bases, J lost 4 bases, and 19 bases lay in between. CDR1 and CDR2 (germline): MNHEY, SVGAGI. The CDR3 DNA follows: TGTGCCAGCAGTTATATCCGGGCTTCGGGGTCGTACGAGCAGTACTTC. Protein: CASSYIRASGSYEQYF.

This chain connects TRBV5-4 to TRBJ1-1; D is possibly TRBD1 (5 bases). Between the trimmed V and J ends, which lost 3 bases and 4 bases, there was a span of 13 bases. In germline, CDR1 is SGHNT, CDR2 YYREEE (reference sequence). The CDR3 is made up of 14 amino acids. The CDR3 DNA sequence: TGTGCCAGCAGCTCGAGTAGGGGTGGCACTGAAGCTTTCTTT. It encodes CASSSSRGGTEAFF.

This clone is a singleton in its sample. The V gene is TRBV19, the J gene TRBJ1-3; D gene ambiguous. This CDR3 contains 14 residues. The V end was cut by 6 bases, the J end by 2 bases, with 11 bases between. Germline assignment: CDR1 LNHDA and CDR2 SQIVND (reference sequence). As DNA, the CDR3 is TGTGCCAGTAGCCGTAACCCGGCTGGAAACACCATATATTTT. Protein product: CASSRNPAGNTIYF.

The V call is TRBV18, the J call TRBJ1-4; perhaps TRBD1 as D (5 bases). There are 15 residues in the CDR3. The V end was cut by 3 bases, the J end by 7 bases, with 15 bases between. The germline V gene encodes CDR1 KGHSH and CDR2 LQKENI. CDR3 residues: CASSPGQSRAEKLFF. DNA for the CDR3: TGTGCCAGCTCACCCGGACAATCAAGGGCTGAAAAACTGTTTTTT. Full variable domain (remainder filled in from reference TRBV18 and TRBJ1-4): NAGVMQNPRHLVRRRGQEARLRCSPMKGHSHVYWYRQLPEEGLKFMVYLQKENIIDESGMPKERFSAEFPKEGPSILRIQQVVRGDSAAYFCASSPGQSRAEKLFFGSGTQLSVL.

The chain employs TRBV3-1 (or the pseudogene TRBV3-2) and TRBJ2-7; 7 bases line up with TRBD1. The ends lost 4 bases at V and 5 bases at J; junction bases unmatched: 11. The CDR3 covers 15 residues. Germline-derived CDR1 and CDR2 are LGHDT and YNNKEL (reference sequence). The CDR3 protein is CASSPNSGTANEQYF. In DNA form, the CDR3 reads TGTGCCAGCAGCCCAAATTCCGGGACAGCTAACGAGCAGTACTTC.

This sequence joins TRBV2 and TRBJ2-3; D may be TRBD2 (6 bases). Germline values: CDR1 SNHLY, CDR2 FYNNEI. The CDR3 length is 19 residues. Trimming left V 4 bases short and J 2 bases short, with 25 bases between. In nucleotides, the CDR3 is TGTGCCAGCAGTGTAACCTTGGGTCAGTATTCGGGGGTCACAGATACGCAGTATTTT. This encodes CASSVTLGQYSGVTDTQYF.

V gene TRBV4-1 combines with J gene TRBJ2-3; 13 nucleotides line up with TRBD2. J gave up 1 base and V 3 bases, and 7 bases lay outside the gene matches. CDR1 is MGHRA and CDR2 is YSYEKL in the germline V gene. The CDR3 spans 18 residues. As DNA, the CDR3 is TGCGCCAGCAGCCAGCGTACCGGGACTAGCGGGGGCACAGATACGCAGTATTTT. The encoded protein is CASSQRTGTSGGTDTQYF.

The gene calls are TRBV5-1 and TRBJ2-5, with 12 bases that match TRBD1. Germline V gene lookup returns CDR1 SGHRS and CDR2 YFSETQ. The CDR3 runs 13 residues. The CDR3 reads CAAPGQGAETQYF. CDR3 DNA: TGCGCGGCGCCGGGACAGGGGGCTGAGACCCAGTACTTC. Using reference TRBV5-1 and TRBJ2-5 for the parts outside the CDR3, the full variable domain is KAGVTQTPRYLIKTRGQQVTLSCSPISGHRSVSWYQQTPGQGLQFLFEYFSETQRNKGNFPGRFSGRQFSNSRSEMNVSTLELGDSALYLCAAPGQGAETQYFGPGTRLLVL.

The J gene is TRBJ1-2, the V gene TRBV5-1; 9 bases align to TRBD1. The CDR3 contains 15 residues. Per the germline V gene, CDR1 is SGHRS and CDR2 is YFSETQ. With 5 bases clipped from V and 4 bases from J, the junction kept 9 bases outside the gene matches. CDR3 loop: CASRGTGGIIYGYTF. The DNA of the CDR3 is TGCGCCAGCAGGGGTACAGGGGGCATTATCTATGGCTACACCTTC. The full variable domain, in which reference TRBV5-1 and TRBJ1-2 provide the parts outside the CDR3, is KAGVTQTPRYLIKTRGQQVTLSCSPISGHRSVSWYQQTPGQGLQFLFEYFSETQRNKGNFPGRFSGRQFSNSRSEMNVSTLELGDSALYLCASRGTGGIIYGYTFGSGTRLTVV.

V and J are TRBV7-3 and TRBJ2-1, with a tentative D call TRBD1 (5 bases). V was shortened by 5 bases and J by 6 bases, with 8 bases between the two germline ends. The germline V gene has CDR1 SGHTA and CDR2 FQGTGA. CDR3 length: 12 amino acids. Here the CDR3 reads CASSVDSNEQFF. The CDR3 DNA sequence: TGTGCCAGCAGCGTAGACAGCAATGAGCAGTTCTTC.